This T cell receptor beta chain came from a study of blood T cell repertoires in COVID-19. Study overall: T cells, B-cell-depleted T cells, or PBMCs provided the cDNA or gDNA that served as material.

The assay was immunoSEQ multiplex PCR, and TCRdb's table has in-frame clones only and misses some. The data show around 100,000 clones, 80% to 90% seen once. Germline values: CDR1 SGHTA, CDR2 FQGTGA. The CDR3 has 13 amino acids. The V end was cut by 5 bases, the J end by 3 bases, with 7 bases between. The sample was peripheral blood. This clonotype was obtained from a middle-aged man with acute or convalescent COVID-19. V and J are TRBV7-3 and TRBJ2-2; maybe TRBD2 (5 bases). The CDR3 here is CASSLLDTGELFF. The DNA of the CDR3 is TGTGCCAGCAGCCTACTAGACACCGGGGAGCTGTTTTTT.